This T cell receptor beta chain was profiled in a study of graft-versus-host responses after intestinal transplantation. General study results and limits: The highest levels of circulating GvH clones went along with early declines in HvG clones after transplant.

The assay was immunoSEQ multiplex PCR, and TCRdb's table has in-frame clones only and misses some. The table records under 100,000 clones, 80% to 85% of them present only once. As regards this clone: Its antigen is unidentified.

The specimen comprised unstimulated CD4+ T cells sorted from spleen or lymph node cells, sampled before intestinal transplant. The sequence came from a human donor who received an intestinal transplant.

The CDR3 region is CASSPGTGPYNEQFF. CDR3 nucleotide sequence: TGCGCCAGCAGCCCAGGGACAGGGCCTTACAATGAGCAGTTCTTC. The V and J genes are TRBV5-1 and TRBJ2-1; 9 positions agree with TRBD1. Germline V gives CDR1 SGHRS, CDR2 YFSETQ. This CDR3 comprises 15 residues. Unmatched junction bases numbered 6, after V lost 4 bases and J lost 4 bases.